One T cell receptor (beta chain) is described in this entry. This entry belongs to a study of blood T cell repertoires in COVID-19. Study as a whole: The analysed material was cDNA or gDNA that came from T cells, B-cell-depleted T cells, or PBMCs.

Assay used: immunoSEQ multiplex PCR; TCRdb lists only in-frame clones, some missing. The data show 20,000 or so clones, 70% to 90% seen once. The receptor was isolated from a human donor with active COVID-19. The donor label of this sample is uncertain. Sample: peripheral blood.

This chain's CDR3 is CASSEGTSSNQPQHF. CDR3 in DNA: TGTGCCAGCAGCGAGGGGACAAGTAGCAATCAGCCCCAGCATTTT. The J gene is TRBJ1-5, the V gene TRBV9, with D possibly TRBD1 on 6 matching bases. The ends were cut back, 3 bases at V and 0 bases at J, with 10 bases in the middle. Germline CDR1 is SGDLS and CDR2 is YYNGEE. This CDR3 is built from 15 residues.